The 28 T cell receptor beta chains listed next were all sequenced from one sample in a study of liver allograft versus peripheral blood T cells. About the study: Intrahepatic T cell receptor repertoires from transplanted livers were compared against repertoires in recipients' peripheral blood.

Each CDR3 protein is one row after TCRdb ran MiXCR on the reads. The table records 7,500 to 8,500 distinct CDR3 sequences, approximately 15% of them present only once. These receptors were collected from a human patient who had a liver transplant. The graft donor may have contributed some T cells.

This clonotype was detected a few times. This chain uses TRBV7-2 with TRBJ2-3; TRBD1 matches 8 bases. J lost 8 bases, V lost 3 bases, and 10 bases had no gene match. This CDR3 region has 15 residues. CDR1 is SGHTA, CDR2 FQGNSA, per germline. The CDR3, as DNA: TGTGCCAGCAGCTTTCTACAGGGGGTGGAGGGTACGCAGTATTTT. Its translation: CASSFLQGVEGTQYF.

This clonotype was observed many times. This chain joins TRBV28 and TRBJ1-2; tentative D call: TRBD1 (6 bases). The CDR3 length is 15 residues. Deletions cut 5 bases from V and 8 bases from J, with 21 bases between. The germline V gene encodes CDR1 MDHEN and CDR2 SYDVKM. In DNA, the CDR3 is TGTGCCAGCAGTCCACAGGGTTCCCCTCTCGACGGCTACACCTTC. Encoded protein: CASSPQGSPLDGYTF.

This clonotype is medium-sized by share. The rearrangement links TRBV6-5 to TRBJ1-6; D gene unclear. This CDR3 is 13 amino acids long. V was shortened by 6 bases and J by 10 bases, with 13 bases between the two germline ends. Germline V CDR1 and CDR2: MNHEY, SVGAGI. CDR3 DNA: TGTGCCAGCAGGGGCCAGAATCGATCACCCCTCCACTTT. The encoded protein is CASRGQNRSPLHF.

By share, this clonotype counts as medium-sized (0.01 to 0.1%). The chain couples TRBV6-5 to TRBJ1-2; D unresolved. CDR1 and CDR2 from the germline V gene are MNHEY and SVGAGI. Trimming took 8 bases from V and 4 from J, leaving 23 bases between them. CDR3 size: 16 residues. The CDR3 here is CASSHNPEETFYGYTF. The CDR3 DNA follows: TGTGCCAGCTCTCATAACCCCGAGGAGACTTTCTATGGCTACACCTTC.

By its share, this clonotype is medium-sized. The rearrangement joins TRBV10-3 to TRBJ1-5, with D possibly TRBD1 on 6 matching bases. Trimming took off 8 bases at V and 6 bases at J, with 14 bases between the two ends. Germline V CDR1 and CDR2: ENHRY, SYGVKD. The CDR3 consists of 13 residues. CDR3 DNA sequence: TGTGCCATCGGCGGCAGGGGCAGTCAGCCCCAGCATTTT. Its protein product is CAIGGRGSQPQHF.

Judged by abundance, this clonotype is medium-sized. The rearrangement uses TRBV19 and TRBJ1-1, with D maybe TRBD1 (5 bases). CDR1 and CDR2 from the germline V gene are LNHDA and SQIVND (reference sequence). V dropped 3 bases and J dropped 3 bases, with 8 bases sitting between them. This CDR3 spans 13 amino acids. CDR3: CASSIIGDTEAFF. For the CDR3, the DNA is TGTGCCAGTAGTATTATAGGGGACACTGAAGCTTTCTTT.

This clonotype rates as medium-sized (0.01 to 0.1%). V and J are TRBV10-3 and TRBJ1-5; D gene unclear. Trimming shortened V by 4 bases and J by 9 bases, and 13 bases separated the two germline ends. The CDR3 has 13 amino acids. From germline, CDR1 is ENHRY and CDR2 SYGVKD. The chain's CDR3 is CAISGEVRAPQHF. CDR3 nucleotides: TGTGCCATCAGTGGGGAGGTAAGAGCGCCCCAGCATTTT.

This clonotype was seen many times. This chain joins TRBV11-2 and TRBJ1-6; possible D gene TRBD1, 6 bases. Germline-derived CDR1 and CDR2 are SGHAT and FQNNGV. V was shortened by 3 bases and J by 6 bases, with 21 bases between the two germline ends. The CDR3 is 18 residues long. Written as DNA, the CDR3 is TGTGCCAGCAGCTTGAGGGCCCCGCAGGGGTCCCGTAATTCACCCCTCCACTTT. This translates into CASSLRAPQGSRNSPLHF.

V and J are TRBV30 and TRBJ1-2; D uncertain. Germline V gene sequence: CDR1 GTSNPN, CDR2 SVGIG (reference sequence). CDR3 size: 12 residues. V was clipped by 2 bases and J by 2 bases, with 6 bases between them. The CDR3 is CAWSRGNYGYTF. The CDR3 region has the DNA TGTGCCTGGAGTCGAGGAAACTATGGCTACACCTTC.

This clonotype is medium-sized by share. The gene calls are TRBV12-5 and TRBJ2-7; TRBD2 agrees at 12 bases. After removal of 0 bases from V and 0 bases from J, the junction contained 9 bases not matched to a gene. Germline CDR1 is LGHNT and CDR2 is FRNRAP. The CDR3 spans 19 residues. CDR3 in amino acids: CASGLVLGLAGDSSYEQYF. The CDR3 DNA reads as TGTGCTAGTGGTTTGGTACTGGGACTAGCGGGCGACAGCTCCTACGAGCAGTACTTC.

The chain employs TRBV30 and TRBJ1-2; D might be TRBD1 (6 bases). V lost 0 bases and J lost 8, with 10 bases in between. The CDR3 is made up of 12 amino acids. The germline V gene has CDR1 GTSNPN and CDR2 SVGIG (reference sequence). The CDR3 is CAWSVRGGGYTF. The CDR3 bases are TGTGCCTGGAGTGTACGAGGGGGGGGCTACACCTTC. Together with reference TRBV30 and TRBJ1-2, the CDR3 gives the full variable domain: SQTIHQWPATLVQPVGSPLSLECTVEGTSNPNLYWYRQAAGRGLQLLFYSVGIGQISSEVPQNLSASRPQDRQFILSSKKLLLSDSGFYLCAWSVRGGGYTFGSGTRLTVV.

This clonotype appeared a single time. A much larger clone is a single base away; this may be a read error. The chain combines TRBV14 with TRBJ1-2; D may be TRBD1 (5 bases). In germline, CDR1 is SGHDN, CDR2 FVKESK. The CDR3 is 12 amino acids. The chain's CDR3 is CASSQEWRGYAF. The CDR3 region has the DNA TGTGCCAGCAGCCAAGAATGGCGGGGCTACGCCTTC.

This clonotype is deemed medium-sized. The chain carries TRBV15 and TRBJ1-5; 8 bases fit TRBD1. The CDR3 has 18 amino acids. In germline, CDR1 is LNHNV, CDR2 YYDKDF (reference sequence). The V segment lost 3 bases and the J segment 9 bases; nucleotides outside the gene matches: 19. As DNA, the CDR3 is TGTGCCACCAGCAGCCTTCAGGGGGGGGACAGGTTATTTGGGCCCCAGCATTTT. It codes for CATSSLQGGDRLFGPQHF.

The rearrangement joins TRBV29-1 to TRBJ1-2; unclear D gene. The CDR3 runs to 12 residues. Per the germline V gene, CDR1 is SQVTM and CDR2 is ANQGSEA. The germline V and J ends were trimmed by 6 bases and 6 bases, with 14 bases remaining between them. The CDR3 DNA reads TGCAGCGTAGGACCGGGAGAAGATGGCTACACCTTC. Its protein is CSVGPGEDGYTF.

The rearrangement uses TRBV2 and TRBJ1-2; D unclear. Germline V lookup: CDR1 SNHLY, CDR2 FYNNEI. CDR3 length equals 11 residues. V was trimmed by 1 base and J by 11 bases, leaving 8 bases between them. The CDR3 DNA reads as TGTGCCAGCAGTGAAGGGCGGCTTTACACCTTC. Translation gives CASSEGRLYTF.

In the case of this clonotype: This may stem from a read error, because a much larger clone lies one nucleotide away. V and J are TRBV11-2 and TRBJ2-3; tentatively, D is TRBD1 (6 bases). Trimming stripped 1 base from V and 4 bases from J, with 12 bases between. The CDR3 spans 15 residues. Germline CDR1 reads SGHAT; CDR2 reads FQNNGV. The CDR3 coding sequence is TGTGCCAGCAGCTTAGGAACAGGGAGCTCAGATACGCAGTATTTT. Encoded protein: CASSLGTGSSDTQYF.

This clonotype was counted ten times or more. The V gene is TRBV20-1, the J gene TRBJ1-1; D perhaps matches TRBD1 (5 bases). Trimming pared 5 bases from V and 2 bases from J, leaving 18 bases between. Germline V gene sequence: CDR1 DFQATT, CDR2 SNEGSKA (reference sequence). The CDR3 runs 15 residues. Here the CDR3 reads CSAAPDGGKNTEAFF. The CDR3 region has the DNA TGCAGTGCTGCTCCGGACGGGGGGAAAAACACTGAAGCTTTCTTT.

This chain connects TRBV7-9 to TRBJ2-3, with D perhaps TRBD1 (6 bases). Germline CDR1 is SEHNR and CDR2 is FQNEAQ (reference sequence). This CDR3 has 14 residues. V was trimmed by 5 bases and J by 0 bases, leaving 9 bases between them. Here the CDR3 DNA reads TGTGCCAGCAGCGGAACAGGGAGCACAGATACGCAGTATTTT. As protein: CASSGTGSTDTQYF.

Judged by abundance, this clonotype is medium-sized (0.01 to 0.1%). V gene TRBV6-1 combines with J gene TRBJ1-2; D call uncertain. CDR1 is MNHNS and CDR2 is SASEGT in the germline V gene. Trimming took 8 bases from V and 7 from J, leaving 14 bases between them. The CDR3 spans 12 residues. The DNA of the CDR3 is TGTGCCAGCCACGCGAGGAACCTTGGCTACACCTTC. Residues: CASHARNLGYTF.

This clonotype is medium-sized (0.01 to 0.1%) in the sample. The chain joins TRBV6-5 to TRBJ2-7; D may correspond to TRBD1 or TRBD2 (6 bases each). The CDR3 is made up of 15 amino acids. CDR1 MNHEY and CDR2 SVGAGI come from the germline V gene. Trimming pared 7 bases from V and 7 bases from J, leaving 23 bases between. CDR3 nucleotides: TGTGCCAGCACTTCCTCGATGAGGGGGGCGGGGGAGCAGTACTTC. Its protein is CASTSSMRGAGEQYF.

In this sample, this clonotype is medium-sized. The V gene is TRBV7-3, the J gene TRBJ1-1; the match to TRBD1 covers 10 bases. The trim removed 5 bases at V and 5 bases at J, leaving 5 bases unmatched. Per the germline V gene, CDR1 is SGHTA and CDR2 is FQGTGA. The CDR3 is made up of 14 amino acids. The CDR3 region is CASSPTGGATEAFF. The CDR3 DNA reads as TGTGCCAGCAGCCCGACAGGGGGCGCGACTGAAGCTTTCTTT.

This clonotype was picked up many times. The chain has TRBV7-9 and TRBJ2-2; tentative D call: TRBD1 (6 bases). Trimming left V 5 bases short and J 0 bases short, with 19 bases between. This CDR3 is built from 18 residues. CDR1 and CDR2 (germline): SEHNR, FQNEAQ (reference sequence). The CDR3 loop is CASSTYLDRQANTGELFF. CDR3 bases: TGTGCCAGCAGCACCTACCTGGACAGACAAGCGAACACCGGGGAGCTGTTTTTT.

The V gene is TRBV6-1, the J gene TRBJ1-1; 8 positions agree with TRBD1. V dropped 11 bases and J dropped 2; count of bases not matched to a gene: 7. The CDR3 has 13 residues. Germline-derived CDR1 and CDR2 are MNHNS and SASEGT. CDR3 nucleotide sequence: TGTGCCGGTAACAGGGGGATCAACACTGAAGCTTTCTTT. Translated, it gives CAGNRGINTEAFF.

This clonotype was counted between two and nine times. The gene calls are TRBV20-1 and TRBJ2-3; 9 bases are a match to TRBD2. The J segment lost 3 bases and the V segment lost 6 bases, leaving 10 bases of the junction unmatched. The CDR3 runs to 15 residues. CDR1 and CDR2 (germline): DFQATT, SNEGSKA (reference sequence). The DNA of the CDR3 is TGCAGTGCCACCGCGGGGGGGCTATGGACAGATACGCAGTATTTT. Protein product: CSATAGGLWTDTQYF.

The chain combines TRBV12-3 or TRBV12-4 with TRBJ1-2; D perhaps matches TRBD1 (5 bases). The length of the CDR3 is 12 residues. The V end lost 5 bases, the J end lost 4 bases, and 8 bases lay between the germline ends. The CDR3 coding sequence is TGTGCCAGCAGTCGCCAGGGCTATGGCTACACCTTC. This codes for CASSRQGYGYTF.

By frequency in the sample, this clonotype is medium-sized. CDR3 coding DNA: TGTGCCAGCAGTGAAAGTCGACAGAGAAGCGGTTTCTTT. It codes for CASSESRQRSGFF. The V and J genes are TRBV6-1 and TRBJ1-1; perhaps TRBD1 as D (5 bases). Germline V gene data show CDR1 as MNHNS and CDR2 as SASEGT. The CDR3 has 13 residues. Trimming pared 2 bases from V and 13 bases from J, leaving 17 bases between.

This clonotype was counted a few times. The genes are TRBV20-1 and TRBJ1-5; D is perhaps TRBD1 (5 bases). The germline V gene has CDR1 DFQATT and CDR2 SNEGSKA (reference sequence). V lost 3 bases, J lost 5 bases, and 11 bases lay in between. The CDR3 totals 13 residues. The DNA for the CDR3 is TGCAGTGCTAGGGGGGGAGGGGATCAGCCCCAGCATTTT. It translates to CSARGGGDQPQHF.

This rearrangement joins TRBV7-9 to TRBJ1-6; D ambiguous. Trimming removed 4 bases from V and 8 bases from J, with 9 bases in between. The germline gives CDR1 SEHNR, CDR2 FQNEAQ (reference sequence). The CDR3 spans 13 residues. The CDR3 protein is CASSSLRDSPLHF. Written as DNA, the CDR3 is TGTGCCAGCAGCTCTTTGAGAGATTCACCCCTCCACTTT.